Presented here are 14 T cell receptor beta chains from one specimen sequenced in a study of STAT5B mutations in CD4+ large granular lymphocyte leukemia. Sequenced by immunoSEQ multiplex PCR; TCRdb stores in-frame clones only, minus some. The table includes approximately 34,000 clones, around 67% detected once. The material sequenced was CD4+ T cells from blood buffy coats. The origin of the receptors is a human donor in good health.

The chain joins TRBV9 to TRBJ1-6; D is unclear. V shed 0 bases and J shed 9 bases, with 13 bases lying between them. The CDR3 spans 15 residues. CDR1 and CDR2 from the germline V gene are SGDLS and YYNGEE. CDR3 nucleotides: TGTGCCAGCAGCGTAGCGGGAAGTCTGGGTTCACCCCTCCACTTT. Translated, it gives CASSVAGSLGSPLHF.

The DNA of the CDR3 is TGCGCCAGCAGCTCTAGCGGGGGTACAGATACGCAGTATTTT. Its protein is CASSSSGGTDTQYF. This chain links TRBV5-1 with TRBJ2-3, with 10 bases aligning to TRBD2. From germline, CDR1 is SGHRS and CDR2 YFSETQ. The ends lost 3 bases at V and 3 bases at J; junction bases unmatched: 1. The CDR3 has 14 amino acids.

The sample holds a few counts of this clone. The rearrangement uses TRBV9 and TRBJ1-1; no clear D. CDR3 length: 13 amino acids. V was pared by 3 bases and J by 1 base, with 7 bases between. Germline V lookup: CDR1 SGDLS, CDR2 YYNGEE. The CDR3 bases are TGTGCCAGCAGCGATACCGGGAACACTGAAGCTTTCTTT. Encoded protein: CASSDTGNTEAFF.

The genes are TRBV4-3 and TRBJ2-6; 15 bases map to TRBD2. The CDR3 extends over 19 amino acids. Per the germline V gene, CDR1 is LGHNA and CDR2 is YSLEER. J was trimmed by 3 bases and V by 1 base; bases with no gene match: 4. The CDR3, as DNA: TGCGCCAGCAGCCAAGGGACTAGCGGGGGGGCGTATGGGGCCAACGTCCTGACTTTC. Encoded protein: CASSQGTSGGAYGANVLTF.

Worth noting for this clone: A junction boundary mismatches the germline segment, possibly from a read error. The chain has TRBV7-7 and TRBJ1-4; D is ambiguous. The CDR3 extends over 16 amino acids. The germline V gene has CDR1 SSHAT and CDR2 FNYEAQ (reference sequence). CDR3 in amino acids: CASSLAVADSNEKLFF. As DNA, the CDR3 is TGTGCTAGCAGCTTAGCGGTAGCCGATTCTAATGAAAAACTGTTTTTT.

The CDR3 bases are TGTGCCAGCAGCTTAAATGTCCAAGAGACCCAGTACTTC. It codes for CASSLNVQETQYF. This chain connects TRBV11-2 to TRBJ2-5, with D uncertain. Germline V lookup: CDR1 SGHAT, CDR2 FQNNGV. V dropped 2 bases and J dropped 1 base, with 5 bases sitting between them. The CDR3 length is 13 residues.

The chain is built from TRBV11-2 and TRBJ1-5, with D unresolved. CDR3 size: 15 residues. Germline CDR1 and CDR2: SGHAT and FQNNGV. The V end lost 1 base, the J end lost 6 bases, and 13 bases lay between the germline ends. DNA for the CDR3: TGTGCCAGCAGCTTAGGGGTAGGGATCGGTCAGCCCCAGCATTTT. Amino acid sequence: CASSLGVGIGQPQHF.

This clone has just a few counts. The chain employs TRBV25-1 and TRBJ2-5; D may match TRBD1 or TRBD2 (5 bases each). Trimming left V 5 bases short and J 4 bases short, with 17 bases between. The CDR3 is 15 residues long. CDR1 and CDR2 from the germline V gene are MGHDK and SYGVNS. CDR3 in amino acids: CASSPGTVRGETQYF. For the CDR3, the DNA is TGTGCCAGCAGTCCCGGGACCGTGAGGGGAGAGACCCAGTACTTC. Filled out from reference TRBV25-1 and TRBJ2-5, the complete variable domain reads EADIYQTPRYLVIGTGKKITLECSQTMGHDKMYWYQQDPGMELHLIHYSYGVNSTEKGDLSSESTVSRIRTEHFPLTLESARPSHTSQYLCASSPGTVRGETQYFGPGTRLLVL.

The chain combines TRBV10-2 with TRBJ2-3; the D is unclear. V gave up 7 bases and J gave up 10 bases, with 15 bases separating them. The CDR3 loop spans 12 amino acids. Germline V CDR1 and CDR2: WSHSY, SAAADI. The CDR3 sequence is CASKTPSSPQYF. Here the CDR3 DNA reads TGCGCCAGCAAGACCCCCTCAAGCCCGCAGTATTTT.

This clone was detected once. The rearrangement uses TRBV9 and TRBJ2-3; 14 bases line up with TRBD2. Germline V gene data show CDR1 as SGDLS and CDR2 as YYNGEE. Trimming at V came to 3 bases and at J to 2 bases, leaving 5 bases not matched to a gene. The CDR3 sequence is 17 residues long. CDR3 sequence reads: CASSARLAGGDTDTQYF. CDR3 nucleotides: TGTGCCAGCAGCGCTCGACTAGCGGGGGGGGACACAGATACGCAGTATTTT.

This chain uses TRBV10-3 with TRBJ2-1, with 9 bases fitting TRBD2. The CDR3 loop spans 17 amino acids. Germline V gene lookup returns CDR1 ENHRY and CDR2 SYGVKD. V lost 4 bases to trimming and J lost 4 bases; unmatched junction nucleotides: 11. The CDR3 DNA sequence: TGTGCCATCAGTGGAACTACCCCTAGCGGGGTGTACAATGAGCAGTTCTTC. Its protein is CAISGTTPSGVYNEQFF.

This chain links TRBV7-2 with TRBJ2-7, with D unclear. CDR1 and CDR2 (germline): SGHTA, FQGNSA. Trimming stripped 0 bases from V and 6 bases from J, with 9 bases between. This CDR3 has 13 residues. CDR3 loop: CASSLAQRAEQYF. The CDR3 DNA follows: TGTGCCAGCAGCTTAGCGCAAAGGGCCGAGCAGTACTTC. The variable domain in full, completed from reference TRBV7-2 and TRBJ2-7, reads GAGVSQSPSNKVTEKGKDVELRCDPISGHTALYWYRQSLGQGLEFLIYFQGNSAPDKSGLPSDRFSAERTGGSVSTLTIQRTQQEDSAVYLCASSLAQRAEQYFGPGTRLTVT.

The genes are TRBV19 and TRBJ1-2, with TRBD1 matching 7 bases. V was clipped by 8 bases and J by 5 bases; unmatched bases: 8. CDR1 and CDR2 (germline): LNHDA, SQIVND (reference sequence). The CDR3 contains 13 residues. The CDR3 is CASGQVRGYGYTF. CDR3 sequence (DNA): TGTGCCAGTGGACAGGTGCGTGGGTATGGCTACACCTTC.

The chain combines TRBV5-1 with TRBJ2-5; 11 bases map to TRBD2. The junction had 8 bases not matched to a gene; V was cut back by 0 bases and J by 4 bases. Per germline, CDR1 SGHRS and CDR2 YFSETQ. The CDR3 is made up of 17 amino acids. The CDR3 protein is CASSLAPLAGGGETQYF. The CDR3 nucleotides are TGCGCCAGCAGCTTGGCCCCCCTAGCGGGGGGAGGAGAGACCCAGTACTTC.